This entry lists 4 T cell receptor beta chains sequenced from one sample in a study of blood T cell repertoires in COVID-19. Measured with immunoSEQ multiplex PCR; TCRdb has only the in-frame clones, and not every one. The table includes more than 55,000 clones, around 79% detected once. Sequencing used peripheral blood. Receptor source: a human donor in a cohort sampled during active COVID-19.

The chain combines TRBV7-9 with TRBJ1-4; 11 bases line up with TRBD1. The germline gives CDR1 SEHNR, CDR2 FQNEAQ (reference sequence). This CDR3 has 17 residues. Losses at the gene ends were 4 bases for V and 3 bases for J; bases not matched to a gene: 7. The CDR3 bases are TGTGCCAGCAGCTACGGACAGGGGGCGACTTCTAATGAAAAACTGTTTTTT. Encoded protein: CASSYGQGATSNEKLFF.

The CDR3 loop reads CASGLTGRTYEQYF. In nucleotides, the CDR3 is TGTGCCAGCGGACTAACGGGCCGAACCTACGAGCAGTACTTC. V is TRBV28 and J is TRBJ2-7; possibly TRBD2 for D (6 bases). This CDR3 has 14 amino acids. The V gene lost 8 bases and the J gene lost 2 bases, with 16 bases spanning the gap. Looked up from germline, CDR1 is MDHEN and CDR2 is SYDVKM. Complete variable domain (other parts from reference TRBV28 and TRBJ2-7): DVKVTQSSRYLVKRTGEKVFLECVQDMDHENMFWYRQDPGLGLRLIYFSYDVKMKEKGDIPEGYSVSREKKERFSLILESASTNQTSMYLCASGLTGRTYEQYFGPGTRLTVT.

The chain carries TRBV11-3 and TRBJ1-1; D is perhaps TRBD1 (6 bases). Trimming left V 5 bases short and J 0 bases short, with 13 bases between. CDR3 size: 15 residues. Per germline, CDR1 SGHNT and CDR2 YENEEA. CDR3 nucleotide sequence: TGTGCCAGCAGCGATCCCAGACAGGTGAACACTGAAGCTTTCTTT. Translation gives CASSDPRQVNTEAFF.

This sequence joins TRBV19 and TRBJ1-5; D gene unclear. Trimming left V 3 bases short and J 0 bases short, with 9 bases between. The CDR3 extends over 15 amino acids. Germline V gene sequence: CDR1 LNHDA, CDR2 SQIVND (reference sequence). This CDR3 is CASSMNAGSNQPQHF. As DNA, the CDR3 is TGTGCCAGTAGTATGAATGCGGGTAGCAATCAGCCCCAGCATTTT.